Reported below is one TCR beta chain. It lacks a known antigen. Qualities for individual bases were not recorded, and no much larger clone is one base off. For this chain, trimming is 1 base at the V end and 5 bases at the J end, and the number of junction bases without a gene match is 4. According to the germline V gene (reference sequence), CDR1 reads LNHDA and CDR2 reads SQIVND. The CDR3 contains 15 residues, cysteine and phenylalanine counted. CDR3 DNA only is kept here, 45 bases in frame from base 1. The source of the sample is a study of blood T cell repertoires in COVID-19 (dated by TCRdb to about 2020). Looking at the study overall: The collaborator samples originated in the United States, Italy and Spain and spanned the acute and convalescent phases of COVID-19. A de-identified subject ID, COVID-19 status, age in years and sex were almost always included in the sample metadata. Samples were obtained from the ongoing ImmuneRACE study (first 160 participants) and from 1,254 subjects provided by 6 global collaborators. The repertoires were released in a freely available public database meant as a resource for research on the immune response to SARS-CoV-2. Where HLA class I and class II types were available, the types were taken from metadata supplied by the sample provider, not from assay-based typing. The material from the prospective study consisted of cDNA or gDNA derived from T cells, B-cell-depleted T cells, or PBMCs. The dataset comprised deeply sampled blood TCRbeta repertoires from subjects exposed to, actively infected with, or recovered from COVID-19. The research as a whole found: Clinical and demographic metadata were provided uncurated, with the amount varying by source and participant.

In the prospective study, participants were about 18 to 95 years old, resided in about two dozen geographic areas of the United States, and were enrolled through a virtual design. In the prospective study, participants were assigned to cohorts based on the clinical history participants reported in a screening survey and a study questionnaire. Recovered participants in ImmuneRACE Cohort 3 were defined by two consecutive negative NP/OP PCR tests, clearance by a healthcare professional, or resolution of symptoms. In the prospective study, whole blood, serum and a nasopharyngeal or oropharyngeal swab were collected from each participant by mobile phlebotomists. Participants in the prospective study had the option to provide additional blood draws and questionnaires over a 2-month period. Before DNA extraction, prospective study blood samples were shipped either frozen or at room temperature. TCRbeta CDR3 regions were amplified from genomic DNA by means of the immunoSEQ Assay, a bias-controlled multiplex PCR. Per the authors' processing: Nucleated cell counts per sample were estimated from amplification of reference gene primers within the assay. Sequence reads were collapsed and filtered to measure the absolute abundance of every unique TCRbeta CDR3 rearrangement. For each sample, productive Simpson clonality was calculated as the square root of Simpson's diversity index over productive rearrangements. The source is immuneACCESS, and TCRdb retained only in-frame sequences with V and J called. Part of the clones is not carried over; for the studies checked, unresolved V genes explain less than half of this, and the remainder is unexplained. V and J calls and clone size come straight from that table; D and trimming were deduced from the DNA. The table for this sample lists around 450,000 clones; 87% of them were counted only once. The top ten clones comprise 0.65% to 0.9% of the sample.

Sequencing used PBMCs or T cells enriched from blood (not recorded which). The chain is made from TRBV19 and TRBJ2-5, with TRBD2 identical over 10 junction bases. The sequence derives from a woman younger than 30 who had recovered from COVID-19. The bases are TGTGCCAGTAGTATAGGAGCGGGGGGGCTGGAGACCCAGTACTTC. This is translated as CASSIGAGGLETQYF.